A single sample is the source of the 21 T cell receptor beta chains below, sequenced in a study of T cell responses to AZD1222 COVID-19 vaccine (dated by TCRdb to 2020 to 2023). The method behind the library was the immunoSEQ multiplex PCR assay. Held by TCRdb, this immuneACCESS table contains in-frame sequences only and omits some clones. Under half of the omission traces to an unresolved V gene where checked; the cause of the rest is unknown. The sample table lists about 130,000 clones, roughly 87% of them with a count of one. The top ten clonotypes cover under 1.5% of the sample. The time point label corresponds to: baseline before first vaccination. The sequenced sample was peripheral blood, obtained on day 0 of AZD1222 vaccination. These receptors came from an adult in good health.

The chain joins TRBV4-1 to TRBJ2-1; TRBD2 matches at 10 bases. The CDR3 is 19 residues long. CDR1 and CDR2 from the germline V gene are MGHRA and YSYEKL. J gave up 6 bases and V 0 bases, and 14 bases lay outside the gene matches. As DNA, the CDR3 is TGCGCCAGCAGCCAAGAATTAGGGCTAGCGGGGGCCTGGGGCAATGAGCAGTTCTTC. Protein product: CASSQELGLAGAWGNEQFF.

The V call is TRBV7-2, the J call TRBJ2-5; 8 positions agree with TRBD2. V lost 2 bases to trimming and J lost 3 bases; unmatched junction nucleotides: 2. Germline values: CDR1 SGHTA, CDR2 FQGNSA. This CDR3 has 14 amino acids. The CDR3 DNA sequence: TGTGCCAGCAGCTTAAGGCGGGGGGAAGAGACCCAGTACTTC. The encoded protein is CASSLRRGEETQYF.

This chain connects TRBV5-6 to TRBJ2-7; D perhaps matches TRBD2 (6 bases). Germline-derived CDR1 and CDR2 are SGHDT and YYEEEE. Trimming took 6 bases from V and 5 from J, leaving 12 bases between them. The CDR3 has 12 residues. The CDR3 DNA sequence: TGTGCCAGCAATATGGGACTCCACGAGCAGTACTTC. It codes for CASNMGLHEQYF.

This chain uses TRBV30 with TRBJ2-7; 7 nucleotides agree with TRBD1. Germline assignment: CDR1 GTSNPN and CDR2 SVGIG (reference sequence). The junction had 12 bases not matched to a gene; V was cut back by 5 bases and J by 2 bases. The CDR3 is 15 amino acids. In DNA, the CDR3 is TGTGCCTGGCAGAAGACCGGGACAGACCCCTACGAGCAGTACTTC. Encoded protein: CAWQKTGTDPYEQYF.

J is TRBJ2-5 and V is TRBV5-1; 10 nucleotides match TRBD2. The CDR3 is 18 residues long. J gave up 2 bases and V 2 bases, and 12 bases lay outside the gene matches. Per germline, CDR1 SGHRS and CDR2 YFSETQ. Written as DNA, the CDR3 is TGCGCCAGCAGCTTTCCGGCTAGCGGGGGTGGGTCTCAAGAGACCCAGTACTTC. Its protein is CASSFPASGGGSQETQYF.

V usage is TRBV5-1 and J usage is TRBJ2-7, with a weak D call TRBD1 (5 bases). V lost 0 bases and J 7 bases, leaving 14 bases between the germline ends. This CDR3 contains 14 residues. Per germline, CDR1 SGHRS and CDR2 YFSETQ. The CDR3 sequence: CASSLDQGTREQYF. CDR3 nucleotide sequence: TGCGCCAGCAGCTTGGACCAGGGAACGCGTGAGCAGTACTTC. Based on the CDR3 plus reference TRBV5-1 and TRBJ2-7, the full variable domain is KAGVTQTPRYLIKTRGQQVTLSCSPISGHRSVSWYQQTPGQGLQFLFEYFSETQRNKGNFPGRFSGRQFSNSRSEMNVSTLELGDSALYLCASSLDQGTREQYFGPGTRLTVT.

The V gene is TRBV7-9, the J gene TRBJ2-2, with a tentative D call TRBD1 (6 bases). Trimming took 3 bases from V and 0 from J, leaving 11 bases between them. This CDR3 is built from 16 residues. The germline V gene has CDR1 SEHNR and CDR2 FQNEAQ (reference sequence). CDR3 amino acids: CASSFVGQTNTGELFF. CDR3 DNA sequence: TGTGCCAGCAGCTTCGTTGGACAGACGAACACCGGGGAGCTGTTTTTT.

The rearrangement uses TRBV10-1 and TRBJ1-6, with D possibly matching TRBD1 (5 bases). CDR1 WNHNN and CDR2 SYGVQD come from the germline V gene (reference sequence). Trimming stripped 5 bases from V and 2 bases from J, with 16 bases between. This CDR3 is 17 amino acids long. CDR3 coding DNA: TGCGCCAGCAGTCTCAGGGCCCCCCGGCCCTATAATTCACCCCTCCACTTT. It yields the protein CASSLRAPRPYNSPLHF.

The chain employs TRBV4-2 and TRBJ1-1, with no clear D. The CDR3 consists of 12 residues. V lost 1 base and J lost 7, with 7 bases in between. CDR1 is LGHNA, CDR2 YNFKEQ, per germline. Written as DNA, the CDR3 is TGTGCCAGCAGCCAAGGCCGGGATGAAGCTTTCTTT. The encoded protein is CASSQGRDEAFF.

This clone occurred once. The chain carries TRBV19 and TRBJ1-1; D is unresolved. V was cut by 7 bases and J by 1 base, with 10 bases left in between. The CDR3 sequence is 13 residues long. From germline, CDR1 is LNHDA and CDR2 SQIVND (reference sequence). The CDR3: CASIPRGNTEAFF. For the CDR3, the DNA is TGTGCCAGTATCCCCCGGGGGAACACTGAAGCTTTCTTT.

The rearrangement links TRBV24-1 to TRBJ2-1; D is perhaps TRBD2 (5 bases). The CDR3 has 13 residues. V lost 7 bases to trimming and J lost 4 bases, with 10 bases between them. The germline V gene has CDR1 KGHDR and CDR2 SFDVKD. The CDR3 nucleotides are TGTGCCACCAGCGATCCGGGATACAATGAGCAGTTCTTC. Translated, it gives CATSDPGYNEQFF.

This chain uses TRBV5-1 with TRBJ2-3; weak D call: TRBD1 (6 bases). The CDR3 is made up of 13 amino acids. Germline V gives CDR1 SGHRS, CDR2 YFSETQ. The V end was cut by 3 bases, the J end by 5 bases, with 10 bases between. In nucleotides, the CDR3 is TGCGCCAGCAGCTGGCGCAGGGGAGATACGCAGTATTTT. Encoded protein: CASSWRRGDTQYF.

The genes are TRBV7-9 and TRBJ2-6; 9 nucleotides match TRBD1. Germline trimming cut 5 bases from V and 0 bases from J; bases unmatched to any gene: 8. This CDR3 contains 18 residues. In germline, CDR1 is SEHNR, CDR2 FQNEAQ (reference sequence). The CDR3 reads CASSRGTGQTSGANVLTF. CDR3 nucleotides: TGTGCCAGCAGCCGAGGGACAGGGCAAACCTCTGGGGCCAACGTCCTGACTTTC.

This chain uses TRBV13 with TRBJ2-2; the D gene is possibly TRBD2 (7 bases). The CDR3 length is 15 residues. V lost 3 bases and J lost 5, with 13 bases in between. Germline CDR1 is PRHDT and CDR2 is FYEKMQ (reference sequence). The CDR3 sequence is CASSLRGPQTGELFF. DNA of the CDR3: TGTGCCAGCAGCTTGCGGGGGCCGCAGACCGGGGAGCTGTTTTTT.

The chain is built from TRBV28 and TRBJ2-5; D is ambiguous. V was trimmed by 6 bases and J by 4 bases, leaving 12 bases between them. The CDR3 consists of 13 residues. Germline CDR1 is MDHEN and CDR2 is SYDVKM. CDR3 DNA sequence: TGTGCCAGCAGGGCGGAAGTGGTAGAGACCCAGTACTTC. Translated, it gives CASRAEVVETQYF.

The DNA for the CDR3 is TGTGCCAGCAGCCCCCTGGGTGGGTCAGCAGGCTACACCTTC. Residues: CASSPLGGSAGYTF. The rearrangement links TRBV3-1 (or the pseudogene TRBV3-2) to TRBJ1-2; D is undetermined. V lost 4 bases, J lost 8 bases, and 17 bases lay in between. CDR1 is LGHDT and CDR2 is YNNKEL in the germline V gene (reference sequence). This CDR3 has 14 amino acids.

In DNA form, the CDR3 reads TGTGCCAGCAGCCTACTCGGTCTCAATGAGCAGTTCTTC. Translation gives CASSLLGLNEQFF. This chain links TRBV3-1 (or the pseudogene TRBV3-2) with TRBJ2-1; D remains unclear. Per the germline V gene, CDR1 is LGHDT and CDR2 is YNNKEL (reference sequence). The CDR3 is 13 residues long. The ends were cut back, 4 bases at V and 6 bases at J, with 10 bases in the middle.

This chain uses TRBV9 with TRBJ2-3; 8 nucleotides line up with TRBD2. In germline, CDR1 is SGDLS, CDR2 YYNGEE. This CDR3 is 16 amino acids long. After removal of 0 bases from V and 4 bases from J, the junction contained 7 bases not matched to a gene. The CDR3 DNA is TGTGCCAGCAGCGTAGGTCCTAGCGGGTGGTCAGATACGCAGTATTTT. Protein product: CASSVGPSGWSDTQYF. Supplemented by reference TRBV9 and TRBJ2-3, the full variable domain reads DSGVTQTPKHLITATGQRVTLRCSPRSGDLSVYWYQQSLDQGLQFLIQYYNGEERAKGNILERFSAQQFPDLHSELNLSSLELGDSALYFCASSVGPSGWSDTQYFGPGTRLTVL.

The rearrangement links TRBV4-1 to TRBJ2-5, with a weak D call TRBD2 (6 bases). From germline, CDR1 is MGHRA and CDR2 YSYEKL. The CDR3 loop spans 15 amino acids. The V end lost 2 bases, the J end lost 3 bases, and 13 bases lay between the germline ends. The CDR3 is CASSQRGLAKETQYF. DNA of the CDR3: TGCGCCAGCAGCCAAAGGGGTCTAGCGAAAGAGACCCAGTACTTC.

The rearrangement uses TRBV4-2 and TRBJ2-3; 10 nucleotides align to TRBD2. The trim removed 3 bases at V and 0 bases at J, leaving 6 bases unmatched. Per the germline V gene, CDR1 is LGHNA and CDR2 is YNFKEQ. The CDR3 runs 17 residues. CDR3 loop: CASSQGLLAGSTDTQYF. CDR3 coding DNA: TGTGCCAGCAGCCAGGGTCTACTAGCGGGGAGCACAGATACGCAGTATTTT.

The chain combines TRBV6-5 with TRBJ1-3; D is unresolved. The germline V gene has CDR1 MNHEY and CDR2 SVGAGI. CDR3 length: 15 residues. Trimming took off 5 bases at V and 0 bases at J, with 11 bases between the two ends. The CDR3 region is CASSRKGASGNTIYF. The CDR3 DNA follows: TGTGCCAGCAGTCGGAAGGGTGCCTCTGGAAACACCATATATTTT.